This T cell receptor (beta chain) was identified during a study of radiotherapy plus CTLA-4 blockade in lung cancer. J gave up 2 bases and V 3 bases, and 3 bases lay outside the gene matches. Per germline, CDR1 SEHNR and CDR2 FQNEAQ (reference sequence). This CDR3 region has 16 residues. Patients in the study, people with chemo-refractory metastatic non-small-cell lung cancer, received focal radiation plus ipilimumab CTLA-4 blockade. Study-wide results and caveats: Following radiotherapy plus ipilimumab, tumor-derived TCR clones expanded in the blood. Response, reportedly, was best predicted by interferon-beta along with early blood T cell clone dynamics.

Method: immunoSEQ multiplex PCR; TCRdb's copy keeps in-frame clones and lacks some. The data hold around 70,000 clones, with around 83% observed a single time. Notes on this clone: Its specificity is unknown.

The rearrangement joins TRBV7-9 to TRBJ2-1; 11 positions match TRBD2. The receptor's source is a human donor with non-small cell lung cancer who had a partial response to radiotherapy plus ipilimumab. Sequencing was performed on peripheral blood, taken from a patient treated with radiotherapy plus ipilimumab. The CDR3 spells CASSLGLAATYNEQFF. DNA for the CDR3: TGTGCCAGCAGCTTGGGACTAGCGGCTACCTACAATGAGCAGTTCTTC.